Shown below are 26 T cell receptor beta chains from a single sample sequenced in a study of cytomegalovirus exposure and HLA in healthy donors. Vbeta (60) and Jbeta (13) primers were used in the PCR. Libraries were prepared by immunoSEQ multiplex PCR; TCRdb keeps only in-frame clonotypes and omits some of them. The repertoire has about 140,000 clones, about three quarters of them found once; the top ten carry 6.8%. Specimen: PBMCs. The receptor source for this set is a man aged 35 to 55 in good health and CMV-seropositive.

The rearrangement uses TRBV27 and TRBJ2-7; D is unresolved. This CDR3 comprises 15 residues. Germline V gene sequence: CDR1 MNHEY, CDR2 SMNVEV (reference sequence). Trimming removed 2 bases at V and 9 bases at J, with 20 bases between. As DNA, the CDR3 is TGTGCCAGCAGTTTAGGCCCGATTGCCCATGGCGGGCAGTACTTC. Encoded protein: CASSLGPIAHGGQYF.

The DNA of the CDR3 is TGCGCCAGCAGCCAAGTGGGGAGGGGTACGCAGTATTTT. It specifies CASSQVGRGTQYF. The chain links TRBV4-3 to TRBJ2-3; 7 nucleotides align to TRBD2. From germline, CDR1 is LGHNA and CDR2 YSLEER. V gave up 1 base and J gave up 8 bases; unmatched junction bases: 3. This CDR3 has 13 amino acids.

V and J are TRBV28 and TRBJ1-1, with D maybe TRBD1 (6 bases). The CDR3 is 14 amino acids. Trimming removed 3 bases at V and 4 bases at J, with 12 bases between. CDR1 MDHEN and CDR2 SYDVKM come from the germline V gene. The CDR3 is CASSFWGLGTEAFF. The CDR3 nucleotides read TGTGCCAGCAGTTTTTGGGGGCTAGGCACTGAAGCTTTCTTT. Complete variable domain (other parts from reference TRBV28 and TRBJ1-1): DVKVTQSSRYLVKRTGEKVFLECVQDMDHENMFWYRQDPGLGLRLIYFSYDVKMKEKGDIPEGYSVSREKKERFSLILESASTNQTSMYLCASSFWGLGTEAFFGQGTRLTVV.

The V call is TRBV19, the J call TRBJ2-3; D call uncertain. The CDR3 covers 13 residues. The V end lost 1 base, the J end lost 5 bases, and 7 bases lay between the germline ends. Germline CDR1 reads LNHDA; CDR2 reads SQIVND (reference sequence). CDR3 region: CASSIVSVDTQYF. The CDR3 coding sequence is TGTGCCAGTAGTATAGTTTCGGTAGATACGCAGTATTTT.

The chain joins TRBV6-1 to TRBJ2-7; TRBD2 is a possible D gene (5 bases). The CDR3 spans 13 residues. Trimming cost V 8 bases and J 2 bases, with 13 bases left between them. Per germline, CDR1 MNHNS and CDR2 SASEGT. The CDR3 sequence is CASREIQAYEQYF. CDR3 in DNA: TGTGCCAGCCGGGAAATTCAAGCCTACGAGCAGTACTTC.

This clone was observed a few times. The chain joins TRBV2 to TRBJ1-4; D gene uncertain. This CDR3 region has 13 residues. V lost 5 bases, J lost 4 bases, and 8 bases lay in between. Germline loops: CDR1 SNHLY, CDR2 FYNNEI. The CDR3 coding sequence is TGTGCCAGCAGTATGGGCCTTAATGAAAAACTGTTTTTT. This gives the protein CASSMGLNEKLFF.

In its sample, this clone was seen a few times. V usage is TRBV9 and J usage is TRBJ2-5; the D gene is possibly TRBD1 (5 bases). Trimming took off 0 bases at V and 8 bases at J, with 14 bases between the two ends. Looked up from germline, CDR1 is SGDLS and CDR2 is YYNGEE. There are 14 residues in the CDR3. The CDR3 reads CASSVVPDSDTQYF. CDR3 nucleotide sequence: TGTGCCAGCAGCGTAGTCCCCGACAGTGACACCCAGTACTTC. Complete variable domain (other parts from reference TRBV9 and TRBJ2-5): DSGVTQTPKHLITATGQRVTLRCSPRSGDLSVYWYQQSLDQGLQFLIQYYNGEERAKGNILERFSAQQFPDLHSELNLSSLELGDSALYFCASSVVPDSDTQYFGPGTRLLVL.

This clone was seen a single time. The chain combines TRBV6-5 with TRBJ2-1; D is possibly TRBD2 (5 bases). The CDR3 sequence is 14 residues long. Per the germline V gene, CDR1 is MNHEY and CDR2 is SVGAGI. V gave up 3 bases and J gave up 7 bases, with 13 bases separating them. The CDR3 here is CASSYGGAGNEQFF. The CDR3 DNA reads TGTGCCAGCAGTTATGGAGGTGCTGGGAATGAGCAGTTCTTC.

J is TRBJ1-2 and V is TRBV6-5; the match to TRBD1 covers 9 bases. Losses at the gene ends were 7 bases for V and 8 bases for J; bases not matched to a gene: 14. The CDR3 covers 15 residues. CDR1 and CDR2 from the germline V gene are MNHEY and SVGAGI. As DNA, the CDR3 is TGTGCCAGCATTCCCCACCTTAGGACAGGGGAAGGCTACACCTTC. Its protein product is CASIPHLRTGEGYTF.

The chain links TRBV5-4 to TRBJ2-1; maybe TRBD1 (7 bases). Trimming stripped 4 bases from V and 4 bases from J, with 15 bases between. The CDR3 sequence is 15 residues long. Germline V gene lookup returns CDR1 SGHNT and CDR2 YYREEE (reference sequence). This CDR3 reads CASSPRDSPYNEQFF. The CDR3 region has the DNA TGTGCCAGCAGCCCGCGGGACAGCCCTTACAATGAGCAGTTCTTC.

This chain joins TRBV11-2 and TRBJ2-5; a possible D gene is TRBD2 (5 bases). The CDR3 has 13 amino acids. Germline CDR1 is SGHAT and CDR2 is FQNNGV. Trimming left V 5 bases short and J 5 bases short, with 12 bases between. The CDR3 DNA reads TGTGCCAGCAGCACACAGAGGGTGGAGACCCAGTACTTC. This translates into CASSTQRVETQYF. The whole variable domain, remainder taken from reference TRBV11-2 and TRBJ2-5, is EAGVAQSPRYKIIEKRQSVAFWCNPISGHATLYWYQQILGQGPKLLIQFQNNGVVDDSQLPKDRFSAERLKGVDSTLKIQPAKLEDSAVYLCASSTQRVETQYFGPGTRLLVL.

The chain recombines TRBV7-9 with TRBJ1-6; 7 bases match TRBD1. Germline CDR1 reads SEHNR; CDR2 reads FQNEAQ (reference sequence). The CDR3 spans 13 residues. V lost 5 bases to trimming and J lost 7 bases; unmatched junction nucleotides: 2. CDR3 residues: CASSETGNSPLHF. CDR3 in DNA: TGTGCCAGCAGCGAGACAGGGAATTCACCCCTCCACTTT.

The V gene is TRBV7-9, the J gene TRBJ2-3; TRBD1 agrees at 9 bases. CDR1 and CDR2 (germline): SEHNR, FQNEAQ (reference sequence). This CDR3 comprises 15 residues. The V segment lost 5 bases and the J segment 2 bases; nucleotides outside the gene matches: 5. CDR3 bases: TGTGCCAGCAGCCGCACACAGGGGGCCACAGATACGCAGTATTTT. Its protein product is CASSRTQGATDTQYF.

This clone occurred a few times. The V call is TRBV28, the J call TRBJ1-4; TRBD1 might be the D (5 bases). The CDR3 has 16 residues. Germline CDR1 is MDHEN and CDR2 is SYDVKM. The germline V and J ends were trimmed by 3 bases and 4 bases, with 15 bases remaining between them. CDR3 coding DNA: TGTGCCAGCAGTTTTGGTGCGGGGACGGGTAATGAAAAACTGTTTTTT. It is translated as CASSFGAGTGNEKLFF.

The chain couples TRBV28 to TRBJ2-4, with 10 bases aligning to TRBD1. This CDR3 has 18 residues. Looked up from germline, CDR1 is MDHEN and CDR2 is SYDVKM. With V trimmed by 2 bases and J by 0 bases, 7 bases remained unmatched. The CDR3 DNA is TGTGCCAGCAGTTTAGGATTGGGACAGGGGTTAGCCAAAAACATTCAGTACTTC. Translated: CASSLGLGQGLAKNIQYF.

The chain joins TRBV4-3 to TRBJ1-2, with D possibly matching TRBD1 (5 bases). This CDR3 is built from 12 residues. The V gene lost 1 base and the J gene lost 10 bases, with 10 bases spanning the gap. Germline V gene lookup returns CDR1 LGHNA and CDR2 YSLEER. Here the CDR3 DNA reads TGCGCCAGCAGCCAAGTGGGGCTACACTACACCTTC. This translates into CASSQVGLHYTF.

The gene calls are TRBV7-9 and TRBJ1-1; the D is unclear. In germline, CDR1 is SEHNR, CDR2 FQNEAQ (reference sequence). This CDR3 region has 14 residues. Trimming stripped 1 base from V and 3 bases from J, with 9 bases between. The CDR3 reads CASSLGARYTEAFF. The CDR3 coding sequence is TGTGCCAGCAGCTTAGGAGCGCGGTACACTGAAGCTTTCTTT.

This clone has only one observation. The chain recombines TRBV27 with TRBJ2-5, with a weak D call TRBD1 (5 bases). The CDR3 contains 14 residues. V lost 7 bases to trimming and J lost 2 bases, with 14 bases between them. Germline V CDR1 and CDR2: MNHEY, SMNVEV (reference sequence). Here the CDR3 reads CASNFDRFQETQYF. The CDR3 DNA reads TGTGCCAGCAATTTCGACAGATTTCAAGAGACCCAGTACTTC.

This chain connects TRBV27 to TRBJ2-5, with D possibly matching TRBD1 (5 bases). The CDR3 length is 13 residues. V lost 3 bases and J 5 bases, leaving 10 bases between the germline ends. Germline V gene data show CDR1 as MNHEY and CDR2 as SMNVEV (reference sequence). CDR3 sequence (DNA): TGTGCCAGCAGTTTCAGGGCAAGGGAGACCCAGTACTTC. This gives the protein CASSFRARETQYF.

The chain has TRBV6-1 and TRBJ2-7, with 7 bases that match TRBD2. Germline CDR1 and CDR2: MNHNS and SASEGT. This CDR3 is 14 amino acids long. J gave up 2 bases and V 4 bases, and 5 bases lay outside the gene matches. CDR3 in DNA: TGTGCCAGCAGTGGGGAGGGACCGACCTACGAGCAGTACTTC. Encoded protein: CASSGEGPTYEQYF.

This chain connects TRBV16 to TRBJ2-5, with TRBD1 identical over 10 bases. V trimming: 0 bases; J trimming: 2 bases; junction bases outside the gene matches: 18. Germline V gives CDR1 KGHSY, CDR2 FQNENV. This CDR3 comprises 21 residues. The CDR3 spells CASSQSLTGGFDGPVQETQYF. CDR3 coding DNA: TGTGCCAGCAGCCAATCATTGACAGGGGGCTTCGACGGCCCCGTTCAAGAGACCCAGTACTTC.

This clone occurred a few times. This chain uses TRBV11-2 with TRBJ2-1; a weak D match, TRBD2 (5 bases). The V and J ends lost 7 bases and 4 bases respectively, with 17 bases between them. Germline loops: CDR1 SGHAT, CDR2 FQNNGV. This CDR3 contains 15 residues. The CDR3 nucleotides read TGTGCCAGCACCCTAAACCGAGGGCAATACAATGAGCAGTTCTTC. Translation gives CASTLNRGQYNEQFF.

The chain is built from TRBV27 and TRBJ1-2, with 9 bases identical to TRBD1. Germline CDR1 is MNHEY and CDR2 is SMNVEV (reference sequence). V shed 4 bases and J 3 bases; nucleotides not matched to a gene: 6. This CDR3 has 15 residues. DNA for the CDR3: TGTGCCAGCAGTTCGGGAACAGGGGGCTACTATGGCTACACCTTC. It codes for CASSSGTGGYYGYTF.

The chain has TRBV6-4 and TRBJ2-2, with D uncertain. CDR1 is MRHNA and CDR2 is SNTAGT in the germline V gene. CDR3 length: 16 residues. V was shortened by 7 bases and J by 4 bases, with 19 bases between the two germline ends. Here the CDR3 DNA reads TGTGCCAGCACCTTAACCGCCGAATTGGCCACCGGGGAGCTGTTTTTT. Translation: CASTLTAELATGELFF.

The chain recombines TRBV1 with TRBJ2-3; the table names TRBD2, a call not compared with the DNA. TRBV1 is reported as a pseudogene. The CDR3 is 17 residues long. The CDR3 bases are TGCACCAGCAGCCCACGGACTAGCGGGGTTATCACAGATACGCAGTATTTT. Translated, it gives CTSSPRTSGVITDTQYF.

This sequence joins TRBV14 and TRBJ2-5, with D possibly being TRBD1 (5 bases). CDR3 length equals 15 residues. Trimming cost V 0 bases and J 4 bases, with 12 bases left between them. Per germline, CDR1 SGHDN and CDR2 FVKESK. CDR3 sequence reads: CASSQDTGPRETQYF. The DNA for the CDR3 is TGTGCCAGCAGCCAAGACACAGGCCCCCGAGAGACCCAGTACTTC.